The present TCR beta chain was sequenced within a study of graft-versus-host responses after intestinal transplantation. Across the whole study: Induction using anti-thymocyte globulin, followed by tacrolimus and steroids for 2 to 4 years, was given to all recipients. Whole-study results and caveats: The presence of high graft-versus-host to host-versus-graft clonal ratios in allografts characterized patients with graft-donor T cell macrochimerism.

Clones were sequenced by immunoSEQ multiplex PCR, and TCRdb holds only the in-frame ones, with some missing. Here the sample spans roughly 120,000 clones, 90% being singletons. Regarding this clone: What it recognizes is unknown.

This receptor was taken from a human donor who received an intestinal transplant. The specimen comprised unstimulated CD4+ T cells sorted from spleen or lymph node cells, sampled before intestinal transplant.

This CDR3 is CASSSIAGGTDTQYF. CDR3 DNA sequence: TGTGCCAGCAGTTCCATAGCGGGAGGCACAGATACGCAGTATTTT. This chain connects TRBV6-5 to TRBJ2-3, with 9 bases identical to TRBD2. This CDR3 comprises 15 residues. Per germline, CDR1 MNHEY and CDR2 SVGAGI. Losses at the gene ends were 4 bases for V and 1 base for J; bases not matched to a gene: 3.